This TCR beta chain stems from a study of CD8+ T cells in alopecia areata. The CDR3 loop spans 14 amino acids. Losses at the gene ends were 7 bases for V and 0 bases for J; bases not matched to a gene: 5. Germline CDR1 is SQVTM and CDR2 is ANQGSEA. RNA extraction and reverse transcription yielded cDNA as sequencing template. Method: immunoSEQ multiplex PCR; TCRdb's copy keeps in-frame clones and lacks some. The repertoire consists of some 150,000 clones, with about 88% occurring once and the leading ten covering about 13%. Findings of the study overall: Normal skin contains resident alphabeta T cells, and these are also sequenced in scalp samples.

Worth noting for this clone: Its specificity is not known.

As to treatment: oral pan-JAK inhibitor, 5-10 mg twice daily. Sequenced material: CD8+ T cells sorted from blood, taken at week 4, from a patient treated with tofacitinib. This clonotype was sampled from a human donor with alopecia areata. The rearrangement joins TRBV29-1 to TRBJ2-1; 8 bases fit TRBD2. This CDR3 is CSGVAGSSYNEQFF. The CDR3, as DNA: TGCAGCGGGGTAGCGGGAAGCTCCTACAATGAGCAGTTCTTC.